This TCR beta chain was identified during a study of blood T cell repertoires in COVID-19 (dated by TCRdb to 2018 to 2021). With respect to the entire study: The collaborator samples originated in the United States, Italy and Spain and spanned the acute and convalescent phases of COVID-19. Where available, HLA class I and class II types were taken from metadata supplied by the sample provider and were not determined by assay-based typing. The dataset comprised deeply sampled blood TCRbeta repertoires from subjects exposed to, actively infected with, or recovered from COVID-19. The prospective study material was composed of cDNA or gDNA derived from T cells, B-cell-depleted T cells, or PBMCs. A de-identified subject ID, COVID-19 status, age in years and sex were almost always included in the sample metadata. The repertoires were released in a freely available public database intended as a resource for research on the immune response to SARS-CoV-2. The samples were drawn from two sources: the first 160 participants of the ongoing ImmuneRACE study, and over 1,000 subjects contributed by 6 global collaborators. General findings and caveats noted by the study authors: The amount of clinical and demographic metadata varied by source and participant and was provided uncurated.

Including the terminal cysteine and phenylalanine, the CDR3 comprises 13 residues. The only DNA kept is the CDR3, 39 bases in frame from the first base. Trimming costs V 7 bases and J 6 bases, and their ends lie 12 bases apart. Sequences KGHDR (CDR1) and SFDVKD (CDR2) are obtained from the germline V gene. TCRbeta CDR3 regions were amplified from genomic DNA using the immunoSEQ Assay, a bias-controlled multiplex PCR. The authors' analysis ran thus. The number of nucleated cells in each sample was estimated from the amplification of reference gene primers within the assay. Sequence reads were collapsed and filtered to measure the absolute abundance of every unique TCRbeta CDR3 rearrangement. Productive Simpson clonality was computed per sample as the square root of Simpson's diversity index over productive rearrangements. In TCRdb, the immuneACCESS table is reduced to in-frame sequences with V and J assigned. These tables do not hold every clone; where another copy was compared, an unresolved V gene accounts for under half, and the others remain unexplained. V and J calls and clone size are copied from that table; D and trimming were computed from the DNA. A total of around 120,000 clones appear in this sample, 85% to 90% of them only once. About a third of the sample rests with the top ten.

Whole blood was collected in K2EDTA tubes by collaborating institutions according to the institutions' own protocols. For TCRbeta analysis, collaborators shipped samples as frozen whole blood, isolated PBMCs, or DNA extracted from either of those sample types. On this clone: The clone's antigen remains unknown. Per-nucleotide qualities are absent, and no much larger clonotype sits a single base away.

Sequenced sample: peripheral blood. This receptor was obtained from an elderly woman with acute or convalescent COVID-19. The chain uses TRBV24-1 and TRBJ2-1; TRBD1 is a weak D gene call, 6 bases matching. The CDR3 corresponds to CATRTGFSNEQFF. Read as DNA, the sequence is TGTGCCACCAGAACAGGGTTCAGCAATGAGCAGTTCTTC.